These T cell receptor beta chains were read from a single sample in a study of neurological immune-mediated disorders. TCRdb independently ran MiXCR on the 5' RACE reads; one entry per CDR3 protein. The top ten clones hold about 1.7% of a sample with some 77,000 distinct CDR3 sequences, around a tenth of them seen once. Sequencing used PBMCs. Receptors originate from a man between 45 and 60 years old in good health. Both conserved end residues are part of each CDR3. Fields, in order: clone size, J gene, V gene, D gene, CDR3 DNA, CDR3 protein. D genes are given only for firm matches. For some rows the clone size is stated as once, few or many, or as a class when expanded; others skip it.

many	TRBJ2-6	TRBV12-3/TRBV12-4	-	TGTGCCAGCAGTCATGGGGTTTCTGGGGCCAACGTCCTGACTTTC	CASSHGVSGANVLTF
many	TRBJ2-7	TRBV6-5	TRBD2	TGTGCCAGCACGGGTGTTATAGGTAGCGGGATCTACGAGCAGTACTTC	CASTGVIGSGIYEQYF
many	TRBJ2-1	TRBV11-2	TRBD2	TGTGCCAGCGTGGAGCGGGGGGGCAACGTTGAGCAGTTCTTC	CASVERGGNVEQFF
many	TRBJ2-3	TRBV3-1	-	TGTGCCAGCAGCCAAGATCGGACAGATACGCAGTATTTT	CASSQDRTDTQYF
many	TRBJ2-3	TRBV28	-	TGTGCCAGCTCAAAAGGCTGGGATACGCAGTATTTT	CASSKGWDTQYF
-	TRBJ2-2	TRBV12-3/TRBV12-4	-	TGTGCCAGCAGTCCTTCGGGGCCAAACACCGGGGAGCTGTTTTTT	CASSPSGPNTGELFF
-	TRBJ2-1	TRBV27	TRBD2	TGTGCCAGCAGTTCCCCGAGGCTAGCGGGATCCTACAAAGAGCAGTTCTTC	CASSSPRLAGSYKEQFF
few	TRBJ2-7	TRBV7-9	TRBD1	TGTGCCAACCGGGACAGTATAATGGACGAGCAGTACTTC	CANRDSIMDEQYF
many	TRBJ2-4	TRBV5-4	-	TGTGCCAGCAGCTCCGACCTACAGGGTCCCGGAAACATTCAGTACTTC	CASSSDLQGPGNIQYF
many	TRBJ1-5	TRBV10-2	TRBD1	TGCGCCAGCAAACAGGGGGCAAGTCAGCCCCAGCATTTT	CASKQGASQPQHF